Listed here is a single TCR beta chain. What it recognizes is unknown. Germline CDR1 and CDR2: SGHAT and FQNNGV. The CDR3 totals 13 residues. Trimming took off 5 bases at V and 5 bases at J, with 12 bases between the two ends. The PCR made use of 60 Vbeta and 13 Jbeta primers. Using immunoSEQ multiplex PCR, the repertoire was profiled, and TCRdb retains in-frame clones only, with some absent. The sample has 65,000 to 95,000 clones; over 75% are singletons. The entry originates in a study of cytomegalovirus exposure and HLA in healthy donors. Notes on the study in general: Associated with HLA alleles at 0.05 false discovery rate in a later analysis were over 15,000 TCR beta sequences. The study put around 180 TCR beta chains on its list as cytomegalovirus-associated. Looking again later, the authors saw that most CMV-associated TCR beta chains seemed HLA-restricted. Upon later analysis, HLA-associated TCR beta chains proved more clonally expanded than other, equally common chains.

This TCR came from a male donor in good health and CMV-seropositive. Material: PBMCs. The chain carries TRBV11-2 and TRBJ2-5, with no clear D. The CDR3 reads CASSPLKTETQYF. Written as DNA, the CDR3 is TGTGCCAGCAGCCCTTTAAAGACTGAGACCCAGTACTTC.